This TCR beta chain was identified in a study of shared clonotypes between healthy human individuals. Details on this clone: Its antigen is not identified.

Study-level findings and limits: As a rule, naive subsets had a larger estimated richness than memory subsets. Clonotypes that were shared across four donors made up 4% to 6% of naive CD4 clonotypes.

The germline V gene has CDR1 MDHEN and CDR2 SYDVKM. Trimming cost V 6 bases and J 4 bases, with 13 bases left between them. The CDR3 is 14 residues long. The sorted-subset replicate PCRs were given roughly 190 ng DNA, which is around 29,000 T cell genomes. Profiling relied on immunoSEQ multiplex PCR, and the TCRdb table lists in-frame clones only, not all of them. This sample carries 1,400,000 or so clones, 98% of them seen once, and the ten largest clones take 0.36%. The sequenced sample consisted of naive CD4+ T cells sorted from blood. As for subset: CD45RA+ positively selected. This clonotype originated in a man aged 25 to 40 in good health. V usage is TRBV28 and J usage is TRBJ1-5; a weak D match, TRBD1 (5 bases). As DNA, the CDR3 is TGTGCCAGCAGCGCCGGGGGGAAGAATCAGCCCCAGCATTTT. Protein sequence: CASSAGGKNQPQHF. The variable domain in full, completed from reference TRBV28 and TRBJ1-5, reads DVKVTQSSRYLVKRTGEKVFLECVQDMDHENMFWYRQDPGLGLRLIYFSYDVKMKEKGDIPEGYSVSREKKERFSLILESASTNQTSMYLCASSAGGKNQPQHFGDGTRLSIL.